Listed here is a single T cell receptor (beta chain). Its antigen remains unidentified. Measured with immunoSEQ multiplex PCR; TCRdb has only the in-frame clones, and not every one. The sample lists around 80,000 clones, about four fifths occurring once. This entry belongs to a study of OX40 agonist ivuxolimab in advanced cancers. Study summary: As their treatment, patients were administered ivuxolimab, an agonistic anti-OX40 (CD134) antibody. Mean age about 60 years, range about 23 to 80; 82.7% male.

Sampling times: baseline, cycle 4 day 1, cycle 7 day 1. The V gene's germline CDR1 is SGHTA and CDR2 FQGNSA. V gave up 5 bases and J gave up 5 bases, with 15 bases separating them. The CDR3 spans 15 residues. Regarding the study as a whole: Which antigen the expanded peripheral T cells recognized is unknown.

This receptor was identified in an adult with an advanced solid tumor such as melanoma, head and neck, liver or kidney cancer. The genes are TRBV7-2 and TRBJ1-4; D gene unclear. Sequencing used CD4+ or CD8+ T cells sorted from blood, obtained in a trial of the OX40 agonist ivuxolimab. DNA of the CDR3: TGTGCCAGCAGCCGGAGACCCCTGCGGAATGAAAAACTGTTTTTT. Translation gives CASSRRPLRNEKLFF.